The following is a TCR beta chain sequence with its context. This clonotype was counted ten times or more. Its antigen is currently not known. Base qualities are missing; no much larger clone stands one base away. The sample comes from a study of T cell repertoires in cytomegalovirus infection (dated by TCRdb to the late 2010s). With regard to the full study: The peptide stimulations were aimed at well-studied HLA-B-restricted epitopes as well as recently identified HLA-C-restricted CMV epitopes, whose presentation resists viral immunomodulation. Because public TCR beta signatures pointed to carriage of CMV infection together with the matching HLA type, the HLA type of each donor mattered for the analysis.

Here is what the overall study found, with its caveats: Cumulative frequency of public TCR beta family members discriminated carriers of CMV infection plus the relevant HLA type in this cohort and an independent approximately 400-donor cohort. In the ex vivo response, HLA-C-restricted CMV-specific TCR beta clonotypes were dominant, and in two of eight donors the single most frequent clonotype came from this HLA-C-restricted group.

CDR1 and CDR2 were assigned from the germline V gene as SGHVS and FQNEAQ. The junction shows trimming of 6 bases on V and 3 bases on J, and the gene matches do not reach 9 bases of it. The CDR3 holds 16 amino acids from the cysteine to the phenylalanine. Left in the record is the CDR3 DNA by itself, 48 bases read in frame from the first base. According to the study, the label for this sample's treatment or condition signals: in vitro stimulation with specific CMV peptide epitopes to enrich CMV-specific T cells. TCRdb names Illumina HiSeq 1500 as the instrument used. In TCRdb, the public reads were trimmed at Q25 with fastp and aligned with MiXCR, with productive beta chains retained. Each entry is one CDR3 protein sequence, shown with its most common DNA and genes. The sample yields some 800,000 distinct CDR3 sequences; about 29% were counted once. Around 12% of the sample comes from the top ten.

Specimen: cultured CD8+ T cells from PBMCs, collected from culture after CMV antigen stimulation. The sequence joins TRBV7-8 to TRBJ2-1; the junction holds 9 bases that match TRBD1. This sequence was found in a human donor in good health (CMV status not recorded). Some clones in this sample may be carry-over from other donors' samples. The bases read TGTGCCAGCAGTTCCCCGGGACAGGGCTTCTACAATGAGCAGTTCTTC. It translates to CASSSPGQGFYNEQFF.